The 19 T cell receptor beta chains presented below share a single source sample, sequenced in a study of regulatory T cells in long-lasting Graves disease. With iRepertoire HTBI primers and Arm-PCR of CDR3 regions, TCR beta libraries were built. TCRdb passed the multiplex PCR reads through MiXCR, listing each CDR3 protein once. Among about 530,000 distinct CDR3 sequences listed, about 16% were seen once. The time point is: newly diagnosed GD, antithyroid drugs for less than 3 months. Extracted RNA from PBMCs served as the source of the TCR library. This sample also belongs to another study, concerning T cells in Graves' hyperthyroidism and ophthalmopathy.

Sample: peripheral blood mononuclear cells (PBMCs), taken at new diagnosis, from a patient treated with antithyroid drugs. All receptors come from a woman aged 35 to 59 with Graves disease.

This clonotype was counted a few times. This chain connects TRBV28 to TRBJ2-7; a possible D gene is TRBD2 (7 bases). The germline V gene encodes CDR1 MDHEN and CDR2 SYDVKM. The CDR3 covers 15 residues. Trimming stripped 6 bases from V and 0 bases from J, with 15 bases between. The CDR3: CASRPRGGRSYEQYF. In DNA, the CDR3 is TGTGCCAGCAGGCCCCGCGGGGGCCGCTCCTACGAGCAGTACTTC. The full variable domain, completed using reference TRBV28 and TRBJ2-7, is DVKVTQSSRYLVKRTGEKVFLECVQDMDHENMFWYRQDPGLGLRLIYFSYDVKMKEKGDIPEGYSVSREKKERFSLILESASTNQTSMYLCASRPRGGRSYEQYFGPGTRLTVT.

This clonotype came up once. The gene calls are TRBV5-5 and TRBJ2-7, with 9 positions matching TRBD1. After removal of 0 bases from V and 6 bases from J, the junction contained 7 bases not matched to a gene. Germline V gene lookup returns CDR1 SGHKS and CDR2 YYEKEE (reference sequence). This CDR3 has 15 residues. The chain's CDR3 is CASSLGRDRVGEQYF. For the CDR3, the DNA is TGTGCCAGCAGCTTGGGCCGGGACAGGGTTGGCGAGCAGTACTTC. Full variable domain (outside the CDR3, taken from reference TRBV5-5 and TRBJ2-7): DAGVTQSPTHLIKTRGQQVTLRCSPISGHKSVSWYQQVLGQGPQFIFQYYEKEERGRGNFPDRFSARQFPNYSSELNVNALLLGDSALYLCASSLGRDRVGEQYFGPGTRLTVT.

The chain joins TRBV3-1 to TRBJ1-6, with no clear D. Germline-derived CDR1 and CDR2 are LGHDT and YNNKEL (reference sequence). CDR3 size: 14 residues. The V gene lost 1 base and the J gene lost 9 bases, with 10 bases spanning the gap. As DNA, the CDR3 is TGTGCCAGCAGCCAAGGTGGGGAGGTTTCACCCCTCCACTTT. Translated: CASSQGGEVSPLHF.

In this sample, this clonotype turned up many times. CDR3 sequence reads: CASSWGNPSIEQYF. The CDR3 coding sequence is TGTGCCAGCAGTTGGGGGAATCCAAGCATAGAGCAGTACTTC. V and J are TRBV28 and TRBJ2-7, with D tentatively TRBD1 or TRBD2 (5 bases each). V shed 4 bases and J shed 7 bases, with 17 bases lying between them. Per the germline V gene, CDR1 is MDHEN and CDR2 is SYDVKM. The CDR3 consists of 14 residues.

The rearrangement links TRBV30 to TRBJ2-7; 9 nucleotides agree with TRBD1. The CDR3 has 13 residues. The V and J ends lost 1 base and 3 bases, in that order; junction bases with no gene match: 1. Germline V gene sequence: CDR1 GTSNPN, CDR2 SVGIG (reference sequence). In DNA, the CDR3 is TGTGCCTGGAGTGAGGGACAGGGCTACGAGCAGTACTTC. It encodes CAWSEGQGYEQYF.

V is TRBV15 and J is TRBJ2-3; maybe TRBD2 (7 bases). The CDR3 spans 16 residues. CDR1 LNHNV and CDR2 YYDKDF come from the germline V gene (reference sequence). Between the trimmed V and J ends, which lost 0 bases and 2 bases, there was a span of 12 bases. The CDR3 DNA reads TGTGCCACCAGCAGAGAAGGGCGGGGGCTCACAGATACGCAGTATTTT. It codes for CATSREGRGLTDTQYF.

This clonotype occurred a few times. This sequence joins TRBV5-5 and TRBJ1-3; no clear D. Trimming left V 3 bases short and J 2 bases short, with 15 bases between. The CDR3 contains 16 residues. The V gene's germline CDR1 is SGHKS and CDR2 YYEKEE (reference sequence). For the CDR3, the DNA is TGTGCCAGCAGCTACAACCTGGATGGCACTGGAAACACCATATATTTT. Translating it yields CASSYNLDGTGNTIYF.

This clonotype was detected many times. V is TRBV13 and J is TRBJ1-6, with 9 bases identical to TRBD1. After removal of 3 bases from V and 4 bases from J, the junction contained 7 bases not matched to a gene. Germline-derived CDR1 and CDR2 are PRHDT and FYEKMQ (reference sequence). The CDR3 is 17 residues long. The CDR3 DNA follows: TGTGCCAGCAGCTTGACAGGGGGGGGAAAATATAATTCACCCCTCCACTTT. Protein product: CASSLTGGGKYNSPLHF.

In this sample, this clonotype turned up many times. The V call is TRBV11-2, the J call TRBJ1-4; D remains ambiguous. V was trimmed by 8 bases and J by 5 bases, leaving 12 bases between them. The CDR3 contains 13 residues. CDR1 SGHAT and CDR2 FQNNGV come from the germline V gene. The CDR3 DNA is TGTGCCAGCCAATTATTGGGGAATGAAAAACTGTTTTTT. Amino acids: CASQLLGNEKLFF.

In regard to this clonotype: This clone may be a read error of a much larger clone one base away. The chain joins TRBV7-9 to TRBJ2-7, with 9 nucleotides matching TRBD1. Germline values: CDR1 SEHNR, CDR2 FQNEAQ (reference sequence). The CDR3 totals 16 residues. For the CDR3, the DNA is TGTGCCAGCAGCTACAACCCCACAGGGGGCAACTACGAGCTGTACTTC. Translation gives CASSYNPTGGNYELYF.

In this sample, this clonotype turned up many times. This chain connects TRBV12-3 or TRBV12-4 to TRBJ1-5; unclear D gene. CDR3 length: 12 residues. The V gene lost 5 bases and the J gene lost 5 bases, with 7 bases spanning the gap. In DNA form, the CDR3 reads TGTGCCAGCAGTGTCGACCATCAGCCCCAGCATTTT. Protein: CASSVDHQPQHF.

This clonotype showed up many times. The chain links TRBV12-5 to TRBJ2-5; 9 nucleotides line up with TRBD1. Trimming at V came to 5 bases and at J to 5 bases, leaving 9 bases not matched to a gene. This CDR3 is built from 15 residues. Germline CDR1 is LGHNT and CDR2 is FRNRAP. CDR3 in DNA: TGTGCTAGTGGTACGGGACAGGGTTTGAAGGAGACCCAGTACTTC. This gives the protein CASGTGQGLKETQYF.

This clonotype has a handful of counts. This chain uses TRBV7-2 with TRBJ2-2, with D tentatively TRBD1 (6 bases). Germline CDR1 is SGHTA and CDR2 is FQGNSA. CDR3 size: 16 residues. With 4 bases removed from V and 6 bases from J, the gap between germline ends came to 18 bases. In DNA form, the CDR3 reads TGTGCCAGCAGCTCATCACAGGGTCGTTTGGCCGGGGAGCTGTTTTTT. Translated, it gives CASSSSQGRLAGELFF.

This clonotype was observed at least ten times. This chain uses TRBV5-1 with TRBJ1-1; D is ambiguous. CDR3 length: 15 residues. Between the trimmed V and J ends, which lost 4 bases and 4 bases, there was a span of 17 bases. The V gene's germline CDR1 is SGHRS and CDR2 YFSETQ. CDR3: CASSDHPQAVTEAFF. The DNA for the CDR3 is TGCGCCAGCAGCGACCATCCCCAGGCGGTCACTGAAGCTTTCTTT. Full variable domain (remainder filled in from reference TRBV5-1 and TRBJ1-1): KAGVTQTPRYLIKTRGQQVTLSCSPISGHRSVSWYQQTPGQGLQFLFEYFSETQRNKGNFPGRFSGRQFSNSRSEMNVSTLELGDSALYLCASSDHPQAVTEAFFGQGTRLTVV.

This clonotype was seen repeatedly, ten times or more. This CDR3 is CAARLLESYGYTF. CDR3 nucleotide sequence: TGTGCAGCGCGGCTTCTGGAGAGCTATGGCTACACCTTC. This rearrangement joins TRBV6-2 or TRBV6-3 to TRBJ1-2; D uncertain. The CDR3 contains 13 residues. CDR1 is MNHEY, CDR2 SVGEGT, per germline.

This clonotype was picked up many times. The chain combines TRBV6-1 with TRBJ2-1; D is possibly TRBD1 (5 bases). Per germline, CDR1 MNHNS and CDR2 SASEGT. The CDR3 is made up of 12 amino acids. Trimming cost V 3 bases and J 9 bases, with 9 bases left between them. The CDR3 region has the DNA TGTGCCAGCAGTGACAGGGTCGGTGAGCAGTTCTTC. It is translated as CASSDRVGEQFF.

This clonotype was picked up many times. The J gene is TRBJ2-3, the V gene TRBV2; 8 bases map to TRBD2. V shed 7 bases and J 2 bases; nucleotides not matched to a gene: 5. Germline CDR1 reads SNHLY; CDR2 reads FYNNEI. The CDR3 covers 14 residues. The CDR3 coding sequence is TGTGCCAGCACCTGGACTAGCCCCACAGATACGCAGTATTTT. Its protein is CASTWTSPTDTQYF.

A remark on this clonotype: A read error is possible here, since a much larger clone lies one base away. The DNA for the CDR3 is TGTGCCAGCAGCCAAGGGTGGGCCTACGAGCAGTACTTC. Protein product: CASSQGWAYEQYF. V and J are TRBV4-2 and TRBJ2-7; the D is unclear. This CDR3 contains 13 residues. V shed 1 base and J shed 2 bases, with 6 bases lying between them. Germline V gene sequence: CDR1 LGHNA, CDR2 YNFKEQ.

The V and J genes are TRBV7-2 and TRBJ2-2; 11 bases line up with TRBD1. The CDR3 totals 18 residues. The trim removed 5 bases at V and 5 bases at J, leaving 13 bases unmatched. Per the germline V gene, CDR1 is SGHTA and CDR2 is FQGNSA. The DNA for the CDR3 is TGTGCCAGCAGCGGAAGGGGCTCCGGGACAGGGGGAACCGGGGAGCTGTTTTTT. It codes for CASSGRGSGTGGTGELFF.